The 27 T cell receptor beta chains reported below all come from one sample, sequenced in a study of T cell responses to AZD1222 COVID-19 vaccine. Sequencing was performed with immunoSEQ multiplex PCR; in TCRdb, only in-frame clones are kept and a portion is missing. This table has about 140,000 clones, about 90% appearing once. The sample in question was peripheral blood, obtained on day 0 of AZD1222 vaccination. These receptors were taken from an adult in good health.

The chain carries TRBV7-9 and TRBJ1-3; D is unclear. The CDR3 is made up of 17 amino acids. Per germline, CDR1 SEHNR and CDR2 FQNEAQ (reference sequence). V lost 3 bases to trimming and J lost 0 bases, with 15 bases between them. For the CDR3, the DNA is TGTGCCAGCAGCTTCCGGGCCTCAAACCACTCTGGAAACACCATATATTTT. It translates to CASSFRASNHSGNTIYF. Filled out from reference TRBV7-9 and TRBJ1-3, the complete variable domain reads DTGVSQNPRHKITKRGQNVTFRCDPISEHNRLYWYRQTLGQGPEFLTYFQNEAQLEKSRLLSDRFSAERPKGSFSTLEIQRTEQGDSAMYLCASSFRASNHSGNTIYFGEGSWLTVV.

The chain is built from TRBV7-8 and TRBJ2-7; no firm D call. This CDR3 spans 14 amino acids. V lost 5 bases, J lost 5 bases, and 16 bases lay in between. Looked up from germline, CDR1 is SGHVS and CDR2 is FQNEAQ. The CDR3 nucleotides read TGTGCCAGCAGCAAGGCGCAAGAAATCGACGAGCAGTACTTC. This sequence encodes CASSKAQEIDEQYF.

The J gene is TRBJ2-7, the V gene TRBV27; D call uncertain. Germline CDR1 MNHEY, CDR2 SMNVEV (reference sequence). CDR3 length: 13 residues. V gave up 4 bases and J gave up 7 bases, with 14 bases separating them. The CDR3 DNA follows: TGTGCCAGCAGTTACGGGTTTCCCCGGGAGCAGTACTTC. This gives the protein CASSYGFPREQYF.

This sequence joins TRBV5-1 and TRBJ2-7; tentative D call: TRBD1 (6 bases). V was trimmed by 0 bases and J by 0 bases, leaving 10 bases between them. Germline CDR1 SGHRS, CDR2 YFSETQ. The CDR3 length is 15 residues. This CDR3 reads CASSLDRALSYEQYF. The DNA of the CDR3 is TGCGCCAGCAGCTTGGACAGGGCCCTCTCCTACGAGCAGTACTTC.

The CDR3 DNA follows: TGTGCCAGCAGCGTATATACGGGACAGGGTAACACTGAAGCTTTCTTT. Translated, it gives CASSVYTGQGNTEAFF. The rearrangement links TRBV9 to TRBJ1-1; 9 bases fit TRBD1. V shed 1 base, J shed 2 bases, and the junction held 6 bases outside the gene matches. CDR3 size: 16 residues. CDR1 is SGDLS, CDR2 YYNGEE, per germline.

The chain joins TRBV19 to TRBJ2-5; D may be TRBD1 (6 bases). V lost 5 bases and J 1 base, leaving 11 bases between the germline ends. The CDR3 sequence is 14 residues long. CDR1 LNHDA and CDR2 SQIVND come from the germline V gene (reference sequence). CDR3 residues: CASSRDRRQETQYF. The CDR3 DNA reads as TGTGCCAGTAGTCGCGACAGGCGCCAAGAGACCCAGTACTTC. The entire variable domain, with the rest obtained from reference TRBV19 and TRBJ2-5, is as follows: DGGITQSPKYLFRKEGQNVTLSCEQNLNHDAMYWYRQDPGQGLRLIYYSQIVNDFQKGDIAEGYSVSREKKESFPLTVTSAQKNPTAFYLCASSRDRRQETQYFGPGTRLLVL.

The CDR3 DNA follows: TGCGCCAGCAGCTTGGGAGAGGCCTATACGCAGTATTTT. Translating gives CASSLGEAYTQYF. V is TRBV5-1 and J is TRBJ2-3; the D is unclear. CDR3 size: 13 residues. From germline, CDR1 is SGHRS and CDR2 YFSETQ. Trimming pared 0 bases from V and 7 bases from J, leaving 9 bases between.

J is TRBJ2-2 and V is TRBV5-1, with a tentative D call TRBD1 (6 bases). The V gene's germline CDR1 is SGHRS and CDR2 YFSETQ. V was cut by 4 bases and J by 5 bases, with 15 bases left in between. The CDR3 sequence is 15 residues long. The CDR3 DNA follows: TGCGCCAGCAGCCGAGATGGGGGCGAGACCGGGGAGCTGTTTTTT. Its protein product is CASSRDGGETGELFF.

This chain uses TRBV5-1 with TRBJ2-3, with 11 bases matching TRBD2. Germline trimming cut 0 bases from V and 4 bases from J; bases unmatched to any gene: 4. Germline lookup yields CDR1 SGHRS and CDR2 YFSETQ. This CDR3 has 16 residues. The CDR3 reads CASSLAPGLAADTQYF. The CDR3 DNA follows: TGCGCCAGCAGCTTGGCCCCGGGACTAGCGGCAGATACGCAGTATTTT.

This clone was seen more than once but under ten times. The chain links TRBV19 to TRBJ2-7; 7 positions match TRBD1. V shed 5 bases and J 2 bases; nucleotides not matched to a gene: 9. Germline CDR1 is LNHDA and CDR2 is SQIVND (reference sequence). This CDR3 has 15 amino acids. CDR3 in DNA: TGTGCCAGTAGTCCACTCCGGGACAGAGCCTACGAGCAGTACTTC. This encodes CASSPLRDRAYEQYF.

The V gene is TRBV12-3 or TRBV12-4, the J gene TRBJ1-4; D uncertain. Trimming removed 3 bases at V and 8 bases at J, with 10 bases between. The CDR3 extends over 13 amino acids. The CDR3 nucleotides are TGTGCCAGCAGTTTTGTTCGGAGGGAAAAACTGTTTTTT. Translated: CASSFVRREKLFF.

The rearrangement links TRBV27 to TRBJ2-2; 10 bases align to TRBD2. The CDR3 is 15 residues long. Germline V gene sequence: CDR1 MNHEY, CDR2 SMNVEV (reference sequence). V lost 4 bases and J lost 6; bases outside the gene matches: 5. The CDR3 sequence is CASSSQRGGSGELFF. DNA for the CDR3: TGTGCCAGCAGTTCCCAGCGGGGGGGCTCCGGGGAGCTGTTTTTT.

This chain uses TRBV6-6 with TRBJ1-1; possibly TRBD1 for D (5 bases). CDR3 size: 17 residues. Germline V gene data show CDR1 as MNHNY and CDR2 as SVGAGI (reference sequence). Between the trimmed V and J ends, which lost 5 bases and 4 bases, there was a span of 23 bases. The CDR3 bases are TGTGCCAGCAGTCCCCGGGACTCTCGATGGCTGACCACTGAAGCTTTCTTT. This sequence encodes CASSPRDSRWLTTEAFF.

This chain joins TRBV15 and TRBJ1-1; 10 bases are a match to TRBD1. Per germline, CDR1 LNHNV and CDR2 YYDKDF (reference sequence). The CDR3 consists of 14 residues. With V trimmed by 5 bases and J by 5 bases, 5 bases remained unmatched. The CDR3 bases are TGTGCCACCAGCGACAGGGGGCGGTTTACTGAAGCTTTCTTT. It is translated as CATSDRGRFTEAFF.

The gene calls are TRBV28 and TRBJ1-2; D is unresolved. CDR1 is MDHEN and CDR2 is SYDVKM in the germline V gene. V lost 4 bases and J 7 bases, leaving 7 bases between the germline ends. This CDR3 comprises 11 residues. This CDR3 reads CASSWGLGYTF. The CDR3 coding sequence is TGTGCCAGCAGTTGGGGTCTTGGCTACACCTTC.

The CDR3 bases are TGTGCCAGCAGTTACGTGCCCCCCAGAGCCTATGGCTACACCTTC. Protein product: CASSYVPPRAYGYTF. This sequence joins TRBV6-5 and TRBJ1-2; no definite D call. Trimming stripped 2 bases from V and 4 bases from J, with 14 bases between. Per germline, CDR1 MNHEY and CDR2 SVGAGI. This CDR3 has 15 amino acids.

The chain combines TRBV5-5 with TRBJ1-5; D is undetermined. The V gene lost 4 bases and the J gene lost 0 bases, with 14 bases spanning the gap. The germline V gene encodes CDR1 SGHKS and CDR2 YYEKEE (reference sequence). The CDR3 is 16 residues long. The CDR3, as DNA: TGTGCCAGCAGCCCTGGGAGTTTGAATAGCAATCAGCCCCAGCATTTT. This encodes CASSPGSLNSNQPQHF.

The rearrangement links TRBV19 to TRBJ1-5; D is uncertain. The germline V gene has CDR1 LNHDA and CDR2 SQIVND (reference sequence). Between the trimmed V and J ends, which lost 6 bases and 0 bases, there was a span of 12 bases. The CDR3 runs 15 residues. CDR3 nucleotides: TGTGCCAGTAGCGTGGGATTCTATAGCAATCAGCCCCAGCATTTT. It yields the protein CASSVGFYSNQPQHF.

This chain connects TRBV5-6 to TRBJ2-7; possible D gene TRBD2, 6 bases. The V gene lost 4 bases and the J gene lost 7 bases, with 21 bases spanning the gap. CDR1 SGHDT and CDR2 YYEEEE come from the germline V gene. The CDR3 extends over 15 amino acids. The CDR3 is CASSGGAGRAEEQYF. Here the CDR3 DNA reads TGTGCCAGCAGCGGAGGGGCTGGACGGGCCGAAGAGCAGTACTTC. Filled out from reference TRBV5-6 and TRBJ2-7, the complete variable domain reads DAGVTQSPTHLIKTRGQQVTLRCSPKSGHDTVSWYQQALGQGPQFIFQYYEEEERQRGNFPDRFSGHQFPNYSSELNVNALLLGDSALYLCASSGGAGRAEEQYFGPGTRLTVT.

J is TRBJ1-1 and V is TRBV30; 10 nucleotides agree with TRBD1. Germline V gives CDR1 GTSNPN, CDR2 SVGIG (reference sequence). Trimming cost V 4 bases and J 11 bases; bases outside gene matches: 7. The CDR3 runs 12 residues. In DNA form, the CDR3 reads TGTGCCTGGACAACCGGGACAGGGGTCGCTTTCTTT. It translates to CAWTTGTGVAFF.

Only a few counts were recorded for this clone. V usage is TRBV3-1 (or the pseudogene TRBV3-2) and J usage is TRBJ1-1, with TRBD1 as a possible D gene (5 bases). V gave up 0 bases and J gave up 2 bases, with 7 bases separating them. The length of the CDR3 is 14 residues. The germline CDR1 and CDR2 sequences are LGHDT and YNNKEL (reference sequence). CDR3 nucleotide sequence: TGTGCCAGCAGCCAAGATGGGACTAACACTGAAGCTTTCTTT. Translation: CASSQDGTNTEAFF.

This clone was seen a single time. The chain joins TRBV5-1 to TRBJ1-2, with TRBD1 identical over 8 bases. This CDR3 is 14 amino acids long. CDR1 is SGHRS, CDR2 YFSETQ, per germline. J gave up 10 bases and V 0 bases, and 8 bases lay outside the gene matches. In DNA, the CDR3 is TGCGCCAGCAGCTTGGAGCCGGCAGGGGGCGTCTACACCTTC. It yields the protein CASSLEPAGGVYTF.

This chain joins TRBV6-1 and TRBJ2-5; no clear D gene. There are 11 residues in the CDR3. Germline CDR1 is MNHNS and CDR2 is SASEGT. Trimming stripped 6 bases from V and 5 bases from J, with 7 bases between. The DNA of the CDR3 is TGTGCCAGCAGCTCGGTCGAGACCCAGTACTTC. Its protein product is CASSSVETQYF.

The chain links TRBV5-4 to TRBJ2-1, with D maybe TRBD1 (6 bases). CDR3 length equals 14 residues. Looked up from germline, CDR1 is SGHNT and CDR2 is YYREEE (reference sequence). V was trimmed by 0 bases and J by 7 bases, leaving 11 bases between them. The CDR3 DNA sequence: TGTGCCAGCAGCTTGGTGGTACAGGGTAATGAGCAGTTCTTC. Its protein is CASSLVVQGNEQFF.

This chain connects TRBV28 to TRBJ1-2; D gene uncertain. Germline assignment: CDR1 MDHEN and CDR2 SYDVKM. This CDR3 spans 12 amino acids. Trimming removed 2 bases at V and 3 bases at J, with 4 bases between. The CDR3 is CASSLQDYGYTF. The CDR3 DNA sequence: TGTGCCAGCAGTTTACAAGACTATGGCTACACCTTC.

Here the CDR3 reads CASSQDLGKDTQYF. Here the CDR3 DNA reads TGTGCCAGCAGCCAAGATCTGGGGAAAGATACGCAGTATTTT. The chain joins TRBV3-1 (or the pseudogene TRBV3-2) to TRBJ2-3; D unresolved. Germline V gives CDR1 LGHDT, CDR2 YNNKEL (reference sequence). The CDR3 contains 14 residues. Trimming shortened V by 0 bases and J by 5 bases, and 9 bases separated the two germline ends.

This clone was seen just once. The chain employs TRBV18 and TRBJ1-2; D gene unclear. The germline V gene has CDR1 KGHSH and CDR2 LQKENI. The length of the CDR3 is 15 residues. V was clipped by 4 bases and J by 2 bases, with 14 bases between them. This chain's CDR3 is CASSLDNRGNYGYTF. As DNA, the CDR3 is TGTGCCAGCTCACTCGACAACAGAGGAAACTATGGCTACACCTTC.